Each of the 11 T cell receptor beta chains below was sequenced from the same sample in a study of T cell responses to AZD1222 COVID-19 vaccine. Clones were sequenced by immunoSEQ multiplex PCR, and TCRdb holds only the in-frame ones, with some missing. The sample includes fewer than 90,000 clones, nearly 90% of them seen just once. This specimen was peripheral blood, taken on day 0 of AZD1222 vaccination. These TCRs come from an adult in good health.

The rearrangement links TRBV24-1 to TRBJ2-5, with D perhaps matching TRBD1 or TRBD2 (5 bases each). CDR1 and CDR2 (germline): KGHDR, SFDVKD. The germline V and J ends were trimmed by 4 bases and 3 bases, with 14 bases remaining between them. The CDR3 contains 15 residues. DNA of the CDR3: TGTGCCACCAGTGACCGAGGGGCCGGGGAAGAGACCCAGTACTTC. Protein: CATSDRGAGEETQYF.

This chain connects TRBV6-2 or TRBV6-3 to TRBJ2-4; D might be TRBD2 (5 bases). CDR1 is MNHEY, CDR2 SVGEGT, per germline. V gave up 4 bases and J gave up 0 bases, with 16 bases separating them. CDR3 length: 17 amino acids. The CDR3: CASSSYAGNLAKNIQYF. Written as DNA, the CDR3 is TGTGCCAGCAGTTCTTATGCCGGGAACTTAGCCAAAAACATTCAGTACTTC.

The chain is built from TRBV11-1 and TRBJ2-3, with 14 bases fitting TRBD2. The germline CDR1 and CDR2 sequences are SGHAT and FQDESV (reference sequence). This CDR3 has 15 residues. J gave up 8 bases and V 1 base, and 2 bases lay outside the gene matches. CDR3 in amino acids: CASSLDGLAGGTQYF. The DNA for the CDR3 is TGTGCCAGCAGCTTAGATGGACTAGCGGGAGGTACGCAGTATTTT.

This clone was detected a few times. The genes are TRBV19 and TRBJ2-2, with 7 bases that match TRBD2. The CDR3 has 14 residues. Germline V gives CDR1 LNHDA, CDR2 SQIVND (reference sequence). The junction had 3 bases not matched to a gene; V was cut back by 5 bases and J by 3 bases. The CDR3 bases are TGTGCCAGTAGTCTGGGGGGGTACACCGGGGAGCTGTTTTTT. Protein sequence: CASSLGGYTGELFF.

The chain's CDR3 is CASSPPLAGVSYNEQFF. In DNA form, the CDR3 reads TGTGCCAGCTCACCTCCTCTAGCGGGGGTTTCCTACAATGAGCAGTTCTTC. V gene TRBV18 combines with J gene TRBJ2-1, with 10 bases identical to TRBD2. From germline, CDR1 is KGHSH and CDR2 LQKENI. With 3 bases clipped from V and 1 base from J, the junction kept 6 bases outside the gene matches. The CDR3 totals 17 residues.

The rearrangement uses TRBV28 and TRBJ1-2, with D maybe TRBD1 (5 bases). V lost 10 bases to trimming and J lost 1 base, with 13 bases between them. The CDR3 has 13 amino acids. CDR1 and CDR2 (germline): MDHEN, SYDVKM. In nucleotides, the CDR3 is TGTGCCATCACCCGGGGGTTTAACTATGGCTACACCTTC. It translates to CAITRGFNYGYTF.

The chain links TRBV6-5 to TRBJ1-2; 7 bases map to TRBD1. The CDR3 is made up of 16 amino acids. Per the germline V gene, CDR1 is MNHEY and CDR2 is SVGAGI. V was clipped by 4 bases and J by 8 bases; unmatched bases: 16. The CDR3 bases are TGTGCCAGCAGTTCGCGCCAATCCGGGACAGTTTTGGGCTACACCTTC. It encodes CASSSRQSGTVLGYTF.

This chain connects TRBV2 to TRBJ1-3, with D uncertain. The CDR3 has 16 amino acids. Germline CDR1 reads SNHLY; CDR2 reads FYNNEI. Trimming stripped 1 base from V and 0 bases from J, with 10 bases between. In DNA form, the CDR3 reads TGTGCCAGCAGTGAAGTATTGCCCAGCTCTGGAAACACCATATATTTT. Its translation is CASSEVLPSSGNTIYF.

The rearrangement links TRBV21-1 to TRBJ2-7; the table names TRBD2, a call not compared with the DNA. TRBV21-1 is an annotated pseudogene. The CDR3 has 17 residues. The DNA of the CDR3 is TGTGCCAGCAGCAAAGCCTCGACTAGCGGGAGCTCCTACGAGCAGTACTTC. Protein sequence: CASSKASTSGSSYEQYF.

V gene TRBV2 combines with J gene TRBJ2-7; TRBD2 aligns across 13 bases. The CDR3 is 16 amino acids. CDR1 and CDR2 (germline): SNHLY, FYNNEI. V trimming: 4 bases; J trimming: 4 bases; junction bases outside the gene matches: 7. The CDR3 loop is CASSGGTSGIQYEQYF. The CDR3 region has the DNA TGTGCCAGCAGTGGAGGGACTAGCGGGATACAATACGAGCAGTACTTC.

This chain links TRBV5-8 with TRBJ1-2; the D gene is possibly TRBD1 (5 bases). Trimming pared 4 bases from V and 2 bases from J, leaving 21 bases between. The CDR3 is made up of 17 amino acids. Germline V gives CDR1 SGHTS, CDR2 YDEGEE. As DNA, the CDR3 is TGTGCCAGCAGCCGCTTGCCGGAGGGGAGGGTGAACTATGGCTACACCTTC. It translates to CASSRLPEGRVNYGYTF.